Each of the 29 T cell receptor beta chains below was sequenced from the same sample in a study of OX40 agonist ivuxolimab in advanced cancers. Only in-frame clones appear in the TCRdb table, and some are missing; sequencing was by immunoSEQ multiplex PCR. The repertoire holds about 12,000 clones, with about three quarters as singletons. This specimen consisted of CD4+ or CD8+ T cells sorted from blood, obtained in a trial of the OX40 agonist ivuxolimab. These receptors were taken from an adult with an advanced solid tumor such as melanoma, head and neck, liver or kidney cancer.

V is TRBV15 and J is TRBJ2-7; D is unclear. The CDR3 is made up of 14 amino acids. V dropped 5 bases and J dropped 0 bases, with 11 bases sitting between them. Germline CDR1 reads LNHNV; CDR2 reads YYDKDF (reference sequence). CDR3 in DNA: TGTGCCACCAGCCCTGCCCGGACCTCCTACGAGCAGTACTTC. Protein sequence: CATSPARTSYEQYF.

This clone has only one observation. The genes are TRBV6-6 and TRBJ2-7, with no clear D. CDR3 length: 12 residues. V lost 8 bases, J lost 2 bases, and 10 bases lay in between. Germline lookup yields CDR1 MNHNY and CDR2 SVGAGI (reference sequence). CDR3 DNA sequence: TGTGCCAGCCTTCCTGGTCCCTACGAGCAGTACTTC. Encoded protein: CASLPGPYEQYF.

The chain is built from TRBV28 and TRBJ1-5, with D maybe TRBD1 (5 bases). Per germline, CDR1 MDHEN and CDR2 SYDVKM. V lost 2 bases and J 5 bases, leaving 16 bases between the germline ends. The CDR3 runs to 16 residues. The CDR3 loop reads CASSLGEGWGDQPQHF. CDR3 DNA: TGTGCCAGCAGTTTAGGGGAGGGGTGGGGTGATCAGCCCCAGCATTTT. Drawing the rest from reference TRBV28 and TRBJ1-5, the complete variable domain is DVKVTQSSRYLVKRTGEKVFLECVQDMDHENMFWYRQDPGLGLRLIYFSYDVKMKEKGDIPEGYSVSREKKERFSLILESASTNQTSMYLCASSLGEGWGDQPQHFGDGTRLSIL.

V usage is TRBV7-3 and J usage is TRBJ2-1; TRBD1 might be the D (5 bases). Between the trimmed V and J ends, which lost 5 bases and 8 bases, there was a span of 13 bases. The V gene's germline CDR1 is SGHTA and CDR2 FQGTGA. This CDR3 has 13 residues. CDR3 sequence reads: CASSPGQGYEQFF. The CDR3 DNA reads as TGTGCCAGCAGCCCCGGTCAGGGTTATGAGCAGTTCTTC.

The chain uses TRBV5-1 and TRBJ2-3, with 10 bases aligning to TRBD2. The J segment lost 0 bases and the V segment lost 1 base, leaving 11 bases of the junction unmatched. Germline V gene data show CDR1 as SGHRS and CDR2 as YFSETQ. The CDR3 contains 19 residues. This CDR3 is CASSLSRGSGGTSTDTQYF. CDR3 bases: TGCGCCAGCAGCTTGTCCCGAGGTAGCGGGGGGACTAGCACAGATACGCAGTATTTT.

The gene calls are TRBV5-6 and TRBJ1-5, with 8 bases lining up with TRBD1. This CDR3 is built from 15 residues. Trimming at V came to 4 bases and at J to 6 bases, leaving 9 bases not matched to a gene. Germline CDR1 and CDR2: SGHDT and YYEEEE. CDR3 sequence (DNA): TGTGCCAGCAGCGGTTTCGGACAGGGAGTTCAGCCCCAGCATTTT. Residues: CASSGFGQGVQPQHF.

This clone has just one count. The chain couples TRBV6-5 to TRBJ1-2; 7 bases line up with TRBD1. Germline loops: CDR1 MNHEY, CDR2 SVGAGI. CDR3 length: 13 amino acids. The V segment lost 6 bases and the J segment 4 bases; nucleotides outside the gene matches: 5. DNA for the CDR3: TGTGCCAGCAGCCAGGGACAGCTCTATGGCTACACCTTC. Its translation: CASSQGQLYGYTF.

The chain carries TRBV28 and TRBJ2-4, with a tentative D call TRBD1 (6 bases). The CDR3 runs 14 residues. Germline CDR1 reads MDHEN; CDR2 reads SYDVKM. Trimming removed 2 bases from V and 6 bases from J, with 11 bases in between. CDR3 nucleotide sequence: TGTGCCAGCAGTTTAACAGGGTTGGGAAACATTCAGTACTTC. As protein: CASSLTGLGNIQYF. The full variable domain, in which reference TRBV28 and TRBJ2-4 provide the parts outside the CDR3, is DVKVTQSSRYLVKRTGEKVFLECVQDMDHENMFWYRQDPGLGLRLIYFSYDVKMKEKGDIPEGYSVSREKKERFSLILESASTNQTSMYLCASSLTGLGNIQYFGAGTRLSVL.

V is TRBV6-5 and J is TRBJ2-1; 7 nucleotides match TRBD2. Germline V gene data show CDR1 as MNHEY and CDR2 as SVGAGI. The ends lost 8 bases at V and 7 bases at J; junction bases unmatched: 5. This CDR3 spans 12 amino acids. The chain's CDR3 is CASGAGMNEQFF. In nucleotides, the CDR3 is TGTGCCAGCGGAGCGGGAATGAATGAGCAGTTCTTC.

The CDR3 DNA follows: TGTGCCAGCAGCCCCAGTAGTAGTGGGGCGGAGGAAAAACTGTTTTTT. It translates to CASSPSSSGAEEKLFF. This sequence joins TRBV11-2 and TRBJ1-4, with D perhaps TRBD1 (5 bases). In germline, CDR1 is SGHAT, CDR2 FQNNGV. Trimming removed 5 bases from V and 8 bases from J, with 21 bases in between. This CDR3 region has 16 residues.

CDR3 region: CASSHRGNTGELFF. The DNA of the CDR3 is TGTGCCAGCAGCCACAGGGGGAACACCGGGGAGCTGTTTTTT. The rearrangement joins TRBV11-1 to TRBJ2-2; 7 bases are shared with TRBD1. The CDR3 is 14 residues long. V was clipped by 5 bases and J by 1 base; unmatched bases: 1. The V gene's germline CDR1 is SGHAT and CDR2 FQDESV (reference sequence).

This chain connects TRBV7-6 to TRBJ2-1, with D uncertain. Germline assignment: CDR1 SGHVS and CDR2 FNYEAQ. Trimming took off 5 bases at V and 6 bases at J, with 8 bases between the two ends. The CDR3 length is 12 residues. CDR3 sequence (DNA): TGTGCCAGCAGCCCCGGGCGCAATGAGCAGTTCTTC. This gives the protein CASSPGRNEQFF.

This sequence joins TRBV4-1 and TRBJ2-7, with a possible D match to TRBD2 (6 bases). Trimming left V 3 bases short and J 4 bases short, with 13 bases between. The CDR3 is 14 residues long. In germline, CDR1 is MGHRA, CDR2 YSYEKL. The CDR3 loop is CASSQGYGRYEQYF. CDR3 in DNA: TGCGCCAGCAGCCAGGGATACGGGAGATACGAGCAGTACTTC.

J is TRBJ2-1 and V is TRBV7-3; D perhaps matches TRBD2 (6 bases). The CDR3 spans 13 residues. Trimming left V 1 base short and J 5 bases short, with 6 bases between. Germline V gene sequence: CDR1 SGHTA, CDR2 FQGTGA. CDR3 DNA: TGTGCCAGCAGCTTAAGCGGGAACAATGAGCAGTTCTTC. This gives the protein CASSLSGNNEQFF.

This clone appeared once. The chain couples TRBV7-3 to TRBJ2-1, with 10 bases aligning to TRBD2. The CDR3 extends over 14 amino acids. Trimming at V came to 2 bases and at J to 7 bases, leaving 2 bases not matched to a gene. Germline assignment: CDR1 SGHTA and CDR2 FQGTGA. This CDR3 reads CASSLSSGRNEQFF. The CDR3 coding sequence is TGTGCCAGCAGCTTATCTAGCGGGAGAAATGAGCAGTTCTTC.

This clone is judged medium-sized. This CDR3 is CASSPVLTSGSDNEQFF. The CDR3 DNA reads TGTGCCAGCAGCCCCGTCCTGACTAGCGGGAGTGACAATGAGCAGTTCTTC. The V and J genes are TRBV7-9 and TRBJ2-1; 12 bases align to TRBD2. CDR1 is SEHNR and CDR2 is FQNEAQ in the germline V gene (reference sequence). The CDR3 covers 17 residues. V was pared by 5 bases and J by 5 bases, with 10 bases of the junction left unmatched.

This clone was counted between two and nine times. CDR3 amino acids: CASSQELGSPSGELFF. The CDR3 DNA sequence: TGCGCCAGCAGCCAAGAGTTGGGTAGTCCCTCCGGGGAGCTGTTTTTT. The chain recombines TRBV4-3 with TRBJ2-2; D gene unclear. V gave up 0 bases and J gave up 6 bases, with 14 bases separating them. The CDR3 loop spans 16 amino acids. The germline CDR1 and CDR2 sequences are LGHNA and YSLEER.

The chain's CDR3 is CASSGVEQFF. In DNA form, the CDR3 reads TGTGCCAGCAGTGGGGTTGAGCAGTTCTTC. This chain connects TRBV2 to TRBJ2-1; no reliable D call. CDR3 length: 10 amino acids. Trimming left V 4 bases short and J 9 bases short, with 4 bases between. The germline CDR1 and CDR2 sequences are SNHLY and FYNNEI. Full variable domain (missing parts from reference TRBV2 and TRBJ2-1): EPEVTQTPSHQVTQMGQEVILRCVPISNHLYFYWYRQILGQKVEFLVSFYNNEISEKSEIFDDQFSVERPDGSNFTLKIRSTKLEDSAMYFCASSGVEQFFGPGTRLTVL.

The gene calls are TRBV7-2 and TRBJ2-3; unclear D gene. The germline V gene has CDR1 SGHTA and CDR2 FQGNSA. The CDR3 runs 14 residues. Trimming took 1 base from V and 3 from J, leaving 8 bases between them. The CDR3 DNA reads TGTGCCAGCAGCTTAGATGTGGAAACAGATACGCAGTATTTT. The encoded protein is CASSLDVETDTQYF.

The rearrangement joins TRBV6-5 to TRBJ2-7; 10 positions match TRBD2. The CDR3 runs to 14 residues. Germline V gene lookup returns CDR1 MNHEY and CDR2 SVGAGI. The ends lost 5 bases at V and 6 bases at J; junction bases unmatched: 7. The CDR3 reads CASSGASGSFEQYF. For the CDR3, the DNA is TGTGCCAGCAGTGGAGCTAGCGGGAGCTTCGAGCAGTACTTC.

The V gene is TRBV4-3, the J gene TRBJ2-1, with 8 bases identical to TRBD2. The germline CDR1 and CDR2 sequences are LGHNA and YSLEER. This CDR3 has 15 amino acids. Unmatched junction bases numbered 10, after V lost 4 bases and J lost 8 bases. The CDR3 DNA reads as TGCGCCAGCAGCCTCGGAGCGGGAGAATGGGATGAGCAGTTCTTC. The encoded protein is CASSLGAGEWDEQFF.

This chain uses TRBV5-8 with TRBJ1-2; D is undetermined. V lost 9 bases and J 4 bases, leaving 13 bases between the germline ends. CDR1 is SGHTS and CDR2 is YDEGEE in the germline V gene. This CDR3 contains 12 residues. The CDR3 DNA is TGTGCCACCGGACGGCAGATCTATGGCTACACCTTC. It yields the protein CATGRQIYGYTF. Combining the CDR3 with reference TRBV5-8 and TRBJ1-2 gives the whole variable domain EAGVTQSPTHLIKTRGQQATLRCSPISGHTSVYWYQQALGLGLQFLLWYDEGEERNRGNFPPRFSGRQFPNYSSELNVNALELEDSALYLCATGRQIYGYTFGSGTRLTVV.

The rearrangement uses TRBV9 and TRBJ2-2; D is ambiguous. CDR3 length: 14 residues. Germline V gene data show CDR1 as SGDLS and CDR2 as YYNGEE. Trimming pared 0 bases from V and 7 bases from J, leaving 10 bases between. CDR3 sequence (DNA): TGTGCCAGCAGCGTAGTAAGGGATGGCGGGGAGCTGTTTTTT. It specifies CASSVVRDGGELFF.

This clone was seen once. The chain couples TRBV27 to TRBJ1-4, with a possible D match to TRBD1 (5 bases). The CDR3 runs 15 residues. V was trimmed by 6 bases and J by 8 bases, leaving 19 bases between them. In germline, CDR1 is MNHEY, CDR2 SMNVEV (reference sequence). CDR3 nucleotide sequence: TGTGCCAGCAGCTCCACAGGCCCCCGATTGGAAAAACTGTTTTTT. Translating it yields CASSSTGPRLEKLFF.

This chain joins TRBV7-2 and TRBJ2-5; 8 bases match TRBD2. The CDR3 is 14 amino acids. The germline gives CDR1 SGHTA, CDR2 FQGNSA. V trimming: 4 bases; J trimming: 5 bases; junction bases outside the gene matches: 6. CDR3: CASSSSGSGETQYF. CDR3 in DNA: TGTGCCAGCAGCTCGAGCGGGAGTGGGGAGACCCAGTACTTC.

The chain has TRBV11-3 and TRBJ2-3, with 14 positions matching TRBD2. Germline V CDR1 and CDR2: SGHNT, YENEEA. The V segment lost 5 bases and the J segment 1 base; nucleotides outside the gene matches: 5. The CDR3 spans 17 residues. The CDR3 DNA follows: TGTGCCAGCAGCGCGACTAGCGGGAGGGCCGGCACAGATACGCAGTATTTT. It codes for CASSATSGRAGTDTQYF.

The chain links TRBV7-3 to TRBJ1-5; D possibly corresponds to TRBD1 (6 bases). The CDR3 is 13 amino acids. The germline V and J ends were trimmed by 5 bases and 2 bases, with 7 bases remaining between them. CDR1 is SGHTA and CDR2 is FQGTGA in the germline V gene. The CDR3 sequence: CASSAGGNQPQHF. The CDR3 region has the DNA TGTGCCAGCAGCGCAGGGGGCAATCAGCCCCAGCATTTT.

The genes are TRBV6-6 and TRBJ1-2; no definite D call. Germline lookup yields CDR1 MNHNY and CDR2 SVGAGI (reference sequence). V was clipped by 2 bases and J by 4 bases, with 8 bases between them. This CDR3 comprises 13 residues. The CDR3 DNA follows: TGTGCCAGCAGTTACGGGGATATCTATGGCTACACCTTC. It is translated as CASSYGDIYGYTF.

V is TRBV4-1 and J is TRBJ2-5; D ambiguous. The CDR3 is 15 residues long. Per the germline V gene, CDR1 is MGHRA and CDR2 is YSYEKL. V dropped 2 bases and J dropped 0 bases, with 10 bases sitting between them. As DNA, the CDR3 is TGCGCCAGCAGCCAACCTTCGACGGACCAAGAGACCCAGTACTTC. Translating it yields CASSQPSTDQETQYF.